The 27 T cell receptor beta chains below all came from one sample that was sequenced in a study of human T cells and chemical hapten exposure. Noted time point: pre-sensitization, week 0. Treatment defined: therapeutic diphenylcyclopropenone sensitization with weekly scalp DPC. TCRdb processed the RACE reads anew with MiXCR; each CDR3 protein has one entry. The table lists 300,000 to 400,000 distinct CDR3 sequences, 4.5% to 5.5% of them singletons. The sample was whole blood, taken in connection with sensitization to the hapten diphenylcyclopropenone (DPC). The receptors shown here come from a woman aged 45 to 65 with alopecia areata. Some clones in this sample may be carry-over from other donors' samples.

This clonotype was seen at least ten times. The chain employs TRBV6-6 and TRBJ2-7; possibly TRBD1 for D (6 bases). The CDR3 has 14 amino acids. V lost 5 bases, J lost 2 bases, and 13 bases lay in between. Germline V lookup: CDR1 MNHNY, CDR2 SVGAGI (reference sequence). In DNA form, the CDR3 reads TGTGCCAGCAGTCCGTGGACAGATACCTACGAGCAGTACTTC. Protein: CASSPWTDTYEQYF.

This clonotype was picked up a small number of times. CDR3 residues: CASIDSLAKNIQYF. The CDR3 DNA reads as TGTGCCAGTATAGATTCTCTAGCCAAAAACATTCAGTACTTC. The rearrangement joins TRBV28 to TRBJ2-4; D remains unclear. The V end was cut by 9 bases, the J end by 0 bases, with 12 bases between. The CDR3 length is 14 residues. Germline V gene lookup returns CDR1 MDHEN and CDR2 SYDVKM.

V usage is TRBV18 and J usage is TRBJ2-5, with 7 nucleotides matching TRBD1. CDR3 length: 16 residues. V was pared by 5 bases and J by 2 bases, with 11 bases of the junction left unmatched. The germline V gene has CDR1 KGHSH and CDR2 LQKENI. The CDR3 DNA reads TGTGCCAGCTCATCCTCCTGGGACAGAACTCAAGAGACCCAGTACTTC. Its translation is CASSSSWDRTQETQYF.

The chain employs TRBV9 and TRBJ2-1, with D possibly being TRBD1 (6 bases). The CDR3 spans 16 residues. Trimming took 4 bases from V and 4 from J, leaving 18 bases between them. Germline V gene data show CDR1 as SGDLS and CDR2 as YYNGEE. The CDR3 region is CASSPGGGQPYNEQFF. CDR3 in DNA: TGTGCCAGCAGCCCAGGTGGAGGACAGCCTTACAATGAGCAGTTCTTC.

This clonotype was seen ten or more times. The V call is TRBV12-3 or TRBV12-4, the J call TRBJ2-5; 14 bases fit TRBD2. V dropped 2 bases and J dropped 5; count of bases not matched to a gene: 7. This CDR3 comprises 17 residues. The chain's CDR3 is CASSLPGLAGGPETQYF. The CDR3 DNA follows: TGTGCCAGCAGTTTACCCGGACTAGCGGGGGGCCCGGAGACCCAGTACTTC.

This clonotype was found a few times. Given a far larger clone just one base away, this is likely a sequencing read error. V and J are TRBV5-5 and TRBJ1-1; 9 positions match TRBD1. The CDR3 extends over 13 amino acids. J gave up 4 bases and V 5 bases, and 3 bases lay outside the gene matches. Germline loops: CDR1 SGHKS, CDR2 YYEKEE (reference sequence). The CDR3 protein is CASRLTGGTEAFF. As DNA, the CDR3 is TGTGCCAGCAGATTGACAGGGGGCACTGAAGCTTTCTTT.

The table lists this clonotype with many counts. This sequence joins TRBV29-1 and TRBJ2-7; possible D gene TRBD1, 5 bases. Germline V gene data show CDR1 as SQVTM and CDR2 as ANQGSEA. The CDR3 spans 13 residues. Trimming removed 4 bases at V and 0 bases at J, with 10 bases between. The CDR3 loop is CSVVNRNSYEQYF. The CDR3 nucleotides are TGCAGCGTTGTCAACAGGAACTCCTACGAGCAGTACTTC.

As for this clonotype: This sequence may be a read error, since a much larger clone differs from it by one base. The CDR3 loop is CASCLDSYNEQFF. DNA of the CDR3: TGTGCCAGCTGTTTAGATTCCTACAATGAGCAGTTCTTC. The chain recombines TRBV27 with TRBJ2-1, with D uncertain. Germline CDR1 is MNHEY and CDR2 is SMNVEV (reference sequence). This CDR3 has 13 residues.

This clonotype was counted at least ten times. The rearrangement uses TRBV12-3 or TRBV12-4 and TRBJ1-1; no clear D. The V end was cut by 3 bases, the J end by 2 bases, with 10 bases between. The length of the CDR3 is 14 residues. The CDR3 DNA reads TGTGCCAGCAGTTTGAGACACTCAAACACTGAAGCTTTCTTT. It encodes CASSLRHSNTEAFF.

This clonotype has more than one count but fewer than ten. The J gene is TRBJ1-1, the V gene TRBV9; the D gene is possibly TRBD1 (6 bases). Trimming took 0 bases from V and 4 from J, leaving 10 bases between them. The CDR3 extends over 14 amino acids. Germline CDR1 and CDR2: SGDLS and YYNGEE. The CDR3 spells CASSVGGRSTEAFF. CDR3 nucleotide sequence: TGTGCCAGCAGCGTAGGGGGGCGGAGCACTGAAGCTTTCTTT.

A few counts support this clonotype. V usage is TRBV7-9 and J usage is TRBJ2-7, with TRBD1 identical over 8 bases. This CDR3 is built from 17 residues. The V gene end was trimmed by 5 bases and the J gene end by 4 bases; junction bases not matched to a gene: 16. CDR1 and CDR2 (germline): SEHNR, FQNEAQ (reference sequence). The CDR3 bases are TGTGCCAGCAGCGTCGACAGGGGTGGGTCAGGGGAATACGAGCAGTACTTC. Translating it yields CASSVDRGGSGEYEQYF.

This clonotype appeared many times. The chain combines TRBV6-1 with TRBJ2-3; no reliable D call. Trimming removed 10 bases at V and 0 bases at J, with 11 bases between. Germline CDR1 reads MNHNS; CDR2 reads SASEGT. The CDR3 has 13 residues. The chain's CDR3 is CATRTESTDTQYF. The CDR3 DNA reads as TGTGCCACCCGGACCGAGAGCACAGATACGCAGTATTTT.

At least ten counts were recorded for this clonotype. The chain is built from TRBV10-3 and TRBJ1-5, with 7 nucleotides matching TRBD1. This CDR3 has 13 amino acids. Germline CDR1 is ENHRY and CDR2 is SYGVKD. Trimming took 7 bases from V and 4 from J; bases not matched to a gene: 4. CDR3: CAINGQVNQPQHF. The CDR3 nucleotides are TGTGCCATCAACGGACAGGTGAATCAGCCCCAGCATTTT.

This clonotype has a count of ten or more. The J gene is TRBJ2-2, the V gene TRBV4-2; 7 positions match TRBD2. CDR3 length: 15 residues. CDR1 is LGHNA and CDR2 is YNFKEQ in the germline V gene. The V gene end was trimmed by 6 bases and the J gene end by 4 bases; junction bases not matched to a gene: 8. CDR3 sequence: CASSLAGDLTGELFF. For the CDR3, the DNA is TGTGCCAGCAGTCTCGCGGGAGACCTCACCGGGGAGCTGTTTTTT.

This clonotype showed up many times. The chain couples TRBV19 to TRBJ2-6, with 10 bases identical to TRBD1. The trim removed 5 bases at V and 1 base at J, leaving 11 bases unmatched. The CDR3 is 19 amino acids. Germline CDR1 reads LNHDA; CDR2 reads SQIVND (reference sequence). The CDR3 region is CASSARDRGSFSGANVLTF. CDR3 in DNA: TGTGCCAGTAGTGCCCGGGACAGGGGATCTTTTTCTGGGGCCAACGTCCTGACTTTC.

The V gene is TRBV6-2 or TRBV6-3, the J gene TRBJ1-2, with no clear D. V lost 4 bases to trimming and J lost 6 bases, with 6 bases between them. The CDR3 consists of 11 residues. The germline CDR1 and CDR2 sequences are MNHEY and SVGEGT. This chain's CDR3 is CASSFGNGYTF. CDR3 DNA: TGTGCCAGCAGTTTTGGGAATGGCTACACCTTC.

This clonotype appeared many times. This chain connects TRBV29-1 to TRBJ2-7, with 10 bases matching TRBD2. The length of the CDR3 is 14 residues. The J segment lost 6 bases and the V segment lost 4 bases, leaving 9 bases of the junction unmatched. Germline CDR1 and CDR2: SQVTM and ANQGSEA. CDR3 sequence (DNA): TGCAGCGTTGCAACACTAGCGGGATGGGGCGAGCAGTACTTC. Encoded protein: CSVATLAGWGEQYF.

This clonotype was seen many times. The chain is built from TRBV20-1 and TRBJ2-3; 7 nucleotides agree with TRBD2. The CDR3 loop spans 15 amino acids. The V gene end was trimmed by 0 bases and the J gene end by 4 bases; junction bases not matched to a gene: 7. The germline gives CDR1 DFQATT, CDR2 SNEGSKA (reference sequence). The CDR3 region is CSAREGLAEADTQYF. In DNA form, the CDR3 reads TGCAGTGCTAGAGAGGGGCTAGCGGAAGCAGATACGCAGTATTTT.

This clonotype was detected ten times or more. The CDR3 is CASSPTGGDGGQYF. In DNA, the CDR3 is TGTGCCAGCAGTCCGACAGGGGGCGACGGTGGGCAGTATTTT. The chain recombines TRBV3-1 with TRBJ2-3; 10 positions match TRBD1. CDR3 size: 14 residues. The V segment lost 6 bases and the J segment 11 bases; nucleotides outside the gene matches: 11. Looked up from germline, CDR1 is LGHDT and CDR2 is YNNKEL (reference sequence).

The table lists this clonotype with many counts. The rearrangement links TRBV2 to TRBJ1-1; 8 bases line up with TRBD1. V lost 10 bases, J lost 4 bases, and 14 bases stayed unmatched. CDR3 size: 15 residues. Germline CDR1 reads SNHLY; CDR2 reads FYNNEI. The CDR3 loop reads CAIIKTRGRGTEAFF. In DNA, the CDR3 is TGTGCCATCATCAAAACCAGGGGGCGAGGCACTGAAGCTTTCTTT.

Notes on this clonotype: This may arise from a read error, as a much more abundant clone is one base away. V and J are TRBV6-1 and TRBJ2-3; 9 positions match TRBD1. Germline V lookup: CDR1 MNHNS, CDR2 SASEGT. After removal of 5 bases from V and 7 bases from J, the junction contained 13 bases not matched to a gene. The CDR3 length is 16 residues. The CDR3 protein is CASSFTGTGMAYTQYF. Here the CDR3 DNA reads TGTGCCAGCAGTTTCACCGGGACAGGGATGGCATATACGCAGTATTTT.

In this sample, this clonotype turned up many times. One end of the junction does not line up with germline, which may come from a read error. The chain is built from TRBV9 and TRBJ2-7; D may be TRBD2 (5 bases). CDR1 and CDR2 (germline): SGDLS, YYNGEE. The CDR3 is 14 residues long. The CDR3 sequence is CASSVQPSGGHLNF. DNA of the CDR3: TGTGCCAGCAGCGTACAACCCTCTGGAGGCCACCTTAACTTC.

This clonotype was recorded many times. The V call is TRBV6-2 or TRBV6-3, the J call TRBJ1-1; D is ambiguous. Germline V gives CDR1 MNHEY, CDR2 SVGEGT. The CDR3 contains 12 residues. V was shortened by 0 bases and J by 4 bases, with 3 bases between the two germline ends. The CDR3 reads CASSYSSTEAFF. The DNA of the CDR3 is TGTGCCAGCAGTTACTCGTCCACTGAAGCTTTCTTT.

This clonotype has a count of ten or more. The rearrangement joins TRBV2 to TRBJ1-1; TRBD1 is a possible D gene (5 bases). The CDR3 totals 14 residues. V lost 1 base to trimming and J lost 7 bases, with 13 bases between them. Germline-derived CDR1 and CDR2 are SNHLY and FYNNEI. The CDR3 DNA reads TGTGCCAGCAGTGAAGAGTGGGGGGAGGGTGAAGCTTTCTTT. This sequence encodes CASSEEWGEGEAFF.

This clonotype was picked up many times. The chain uses TRBV18 and TRBJ2-5; D gene uncertain. The CDR3 loop spans 12 amino acids. V shed 3 bases and J shed 1 base, with 3 bases lying between them. CDR1 and CDR2 (germline): KGHSH, LQKENI. CDR3 protein: CASSPIQETQYF. The DNA for the CDR3 is TGTGCCAGCTCACCGATCCAAGAGACCCAGTACTTC.

V and J are TRBV9 and TRBJ1-5; D call uncertain. V lost 0 bases, J lost 1 base, and 8 bases lay in between. Germline loops: CDR1 SGDLS, CDR2 YYNGEE. The length of the CDR3 is 15 residues. The CDR3 DNA reads TGTGCCAGCAGCGTAGGGGAAGAGAGCAATCAGCCCCAGCATTTT. Protein sequence: CASSVGEESNQPQHF.

There are many counts of this clonotype. J is TRBJ2-1 and V is TRBV7-2; D is unclear. Per germline, CDR1 SGHTA and CDR2 FQGNSA. Trimming took 1 base from V and 5 from J, leaving 3 bases between them. The CDR3 is 12 amino acids. The CDR3 loop is CASSLVDNEQFF. The CDR3 DNA follows: TGTGCCAGCAGCTTAGTAGACAATGAGCAGTTCTTC.